These 23 T cell receptor beta chains were sequenced from one sample in a study of control samples from healthy donors and cancer patients. Clones were read by immunoSEQ multiplex PCR, and TCRdb kept only the in-frame ones, dropping some. Of over 150,000 clones in the sample, roughly 90% are singletons; the top ten hold around 1.4%. Sample: blood. These receptors were collected from a woman between 45 and 60 years old in good health.

The chain couples TRBV5-4 to TRBJ2-7, with D maybe TRBD1 (7 bases). Germline V gene data show CDR1 as SGHNT and CDR2 as YYREEE (reference sequence). V gave up 0 bases and J gave up 2 bases, with 15 bases separating them. The length of the CDR3 is 16 residues. CDR3 region: CASSLGGTVPTYEQYF. In nucleotides, the CDR3 is TGTGCCAGCAGCTTGGGCGGGACAGTACCAACCTACGAGCAGTACTTC.

This clone was counted a few times. V gene TRBV28 combines with J gene TRBJ1-2; D gene unclear. Germline V gene lookup returns CDR1 MDHEN and CDR2 SYDVKM. Trimming removed 7 bases from V and 2 bases from J, with 5 bases in between. The CDR3 totals 11 residues. The DNA for the CDR3 is TGTGCCAGCAATAAGAACTATGGCTACACCTTC. It codes for CASNKNYGYTF.

This chain links TRBV19 with TRBJ2-1; 10 bases map to TRBD2. The CDR3 covers 15 residues. Germline loops: CDR1 LNHDA, CDR2 SQIVND (reference sequence). V was clipped by 3 bases and J by 7 bases; unmatched bases: 6. The CDR3 is CASSILAGEGNEQFF. The CDR3 region has the DNA TGTGCCAGTAGTATTCTAGCGGGAGAGGGGAATGAGCAGTTCTTC.

This chain links TRBV18 with TRBJ2-5; 12 bases line up with TRBD2. The CDR3 runs 15 residues. Unmatched junction bases numbered 5, after V lost 4 bases and J lost 5 bases. Germline V CDR1 and CDR2: KGHSH, LQKENI. The CDR3 loop is CASSQTSGSHETQYF. The CDR3 coding sequence is TGTGCCAGCTCACAGACTAGCGGGAGCCATGAGACCCAGTACTTC.

V is TRBV13 and J is TRBJ2-1; 9 bases line up with TRBD2. The CDR3 spans 15 residues. Germline-derived CDR1 and CDR2 are PRHDT and FYEKMQ (reference sequence). V lost 6 bases to trimming and J lost 12 bases; unmatched junction nucleotides: 15. The CDR3 here is CASRLSGTSTHSQFF. CDR3 DNA sequence: TGTGCCAGCAGGCTTTCCGGGACTAGCACTCACTCGCAGTTCTTC.

The chain recombines TRBV4-1 with TRBJ1-4; D unclear. V was trimmed by 4 bases and J by 7 bases, leaving 16 bases between them. This CDR3 has 15 amino acids. The germline CDR1 and CDR2 sequences are MGHRA and YSYEKL. The CDR3 here is CASSPRSTGIEKLFF. The CDR3, as DNA: TGCGCCAGCAGCCCACGCTCCACCGGAATTGAAAAACTGTTTTTT.

CDR3 sequence reads: CASSPRQILPFKATNEKLFF. The CDR3 nucleotides read TGTGCCAGCAGTCCACGACAGATACTACCTTTTAAGGCAACTAATGAAAAACTGTTTTTT. J is TRBJ1-4 and V is TRBV27; D might be TRBD1 (5 bases). The V end lost 5 bases, the J end lost 0 bases, and 25 bases lay between the germline ends. The CDR3 sequence is 20 residues long. Germline V CDR1 and CDR2: MNHEY, SMNVEV (reference sequence).

This clone was seen more than once but under ten times. This chain connects TRBV28 to TRBJ2-2; TRBD2 matches 11 bases. Losses at the gene ends were 5 bases for V and 4 bases for J; bases not matched to a gene: 3. This CDR3 comprises 15 residues. The germline gives CDR1 MDHEN, CDR2 SYDVKM. The CDR3 protein is CASSPSGRSTGELFF. In DNA form, the CDR3 reads TGTGCCAGCAGTCCTAGCGGGAGGAGCACCGGGGAGCTGTTTTTT.

The chain links TRBV5-4 to TRBJ2-3; possibly TRBD2 for D (5 bases). V was pared by 4 bases and J by 0 bases, with 12 bases between. CDR3 length: 15 residues. Per the germline V gene, CDR1 is SGHNT and CDR2 is YYREEE (reference sequence). This CDR3 reads CASSMDSVSTDTQYF. DNA for the CDR3: TGTGCCAGCAGCATGGACTCCGTTAGCACAGATACGCAGTATTTT. Variable domain in full (rest from reference TRBV5-4 and TRBJ2-3): ETGVTQSPTHLIKTRGQQVTLRCSSQSGHNTVSWYQQALGQGPQFIFQYYREEENGRGNFPPRFSGLQFPNYSSELNVNALELDDSALYLCASSMDSVSTDTQYFGPGTRLTVL.

With respect to this clone: The same CDR3 can be traced to other DNA sequences in this sample. The chain has TRBV14 and TRBJ2-5; D gene unclear. With 0 bases removed from V and 7 bases from J, the gap between germline ends came to 3 bases. The germline V gene encodes CDR1 SGHDN and CDR2 FVKESK. CDR3 length: 11 amino acids. The CDR3 nucleotides read TGTGCCAGCAGCCAAGATCGGACCCAGTACTTC. Translation: CASSQDRTQYF.

V usage is TRBV11-2 and J usage is TRBJ2-7; no reliable D call. V lost 2 bases to trimming and J lost 4 bases, with 0 bases between them. CDR3 size: 10 residues. Germline V CDR1 and CDR2: SGHAT, FQNNGV. CDR3 coding DNA: TGTGCCAGCAGCTTATACGAGCAGTACTTC. Its protein product is CASSLYEQYF.

The rearrangement uses TRBV7-2 and TRBJ2-7, with 7 bases aligning to TRBD1. CDR1 and CDR2 (germline): SGHTA, FQGNSA. V was clipped by 5 bases and J by 3 bases; unmatched bases: 7. The CDR3 contains 14 residues. CDR3 residues: CASSLRQGFYEQYF. As DNA, the CDR3 is TGTGCCAGCAGCCTCCGACAGGGTTTCTACGAGCAGTACTTC.

V gene TRBV4-3 combines with J gene TRBJ2-1, with 9 positions matching TRBD2. V lost 0 bases, J lost 6 bases, and 6 bases stayed unmatched. The CDR3 covers 16 residues. Germline CDR1 and CDR2: LGHNA and YSLEER. The CDR3 reads CASSQDRASGANEQFF. CDR3 in DNA: TGCGCCAGCAGCCAAGATCGGGCTAGCGGGGCCAATGAGCAGTTCTTC.

V usage is TRBV5-6 and J usage is TRBJ2-1; D is undetermined. Trimming cost V 1 base and J 2 bases, with 7 bases left between them. The CDR3 has 14 residues. From germline, CDR1 is SGHDT and CDR2 YYEEEE. In DNA, the CDR3 is TGTGCCAGCAGCTTGTCAGGAACCTACAATGAGCAGTTCTTC. It encodes CASSLSGTYNEQFF. Filled out from reference TRBV5-6 and TRBJ2-1, the complete variable domain reads DAGVTQSPTHLIKTRGQQVTLRCSPKSGHDTVSWYQQALGQGPQFIFQYYEEEERQRGNFPDRFSGHQFPNYSSELNVNALLLGDSALYLCASSLSGTYNEQFFGPGTRLTVL.

V gene TRBV4-2 combines with J gene TRBJ2-4; D may be TRBD1 (6 bases). This CDR3 is built from 13 residues. V lost 0 bases and J lost 14, with 14 bases in between. Germline V CDR1 and CDR2: LGHNA, YNFKEQ. This chain's CDR3 is CASSQEEGHGEYF. Written as DNA, the CDR3 is TGTGCCAGCAGCCAAGAAGAGGGACATGGAGAGTACTTC.

This sequence joins TRBV30 and TRBJ1-3; 8 positions match TRBD1. V was clipped by 6 bases and J by 0 bases; unmatched bases: 1. The V gene's germline CDR1 is GTSNPN and CDR2 SVGIG (reference sequence). There are 13 residues in the CDR3. CDR3 bases: TGTGCCTGCCAGGGGGCCTCTGGAAACACCATATATTTT. Its protein is CACQGASGNTIYF. Full variable domain (remainder filled in from reference TRBV30 and TRBJ1-3): SQTIHQWPATLVQPVGSPLSLECTVEGTSNPNLYWYRQAAGRGLQLLFYSVGIGQISSEVPQNLSASRPQDRQFILSSKKLLLSDSGFYLCACQGASGNTIYFGEGSWLTVV.

The chain employs TRBV24-1 and TRBJ2-1; 9 nucleotides line up with TRBD2. Germline trimming cut 0 bases from V and 7 bases from J; bases unmatched to any gene: 6. In germline, CDR1 is KGHDR, CDR2 SFDVKD. This CDR3 is 16 amino acids long. In DNA form, the CDR3 reads TGTGCCACCAGTGATTTGAATAGCGGGGGCCTGAATGAGCAGTTCTTC. Translation: CATSDLNSGGLNEQFF.

This chain uses TRBV7-2 with TRBJ1-1, with unresolved D. The germline V gene has CDR1 SGHTA and CDR2 FQGNSA. The CDR3 runs 11 residues. Trimming took off 1 base at V and 11 bases at J, with 8 bases between the two ends. CDR3 residues: CASSLDSVAFF. DNA of the CDR3: TGTGCCAGCAGCTTAGATTCAGTGGCTTTCTTT.

V gene TRBV30 combines with J gene TRBJ1-5, with a possible D match to TRBD1 (6 bases). This CDR3 region has 15 residues. Germline-derived CDR1 and CDR2 are GTSNPN and SVGIG (reference sequence). V was shortened by 0 bases and J by 6 bases, with 15 bases between the two germline ends. The chain's CDR3 is CAWSVGGTGGQPQHF. The CDR3 DNA reads as TGTGCCTGGAGTGTAGGGGGGACCGGGGGTCAGCCCCAGCATTTT.

This clone was recorded once. The chain is built from TRBV19 and TRBJ1-4; 8 bases match TRBD1. V gave up 6 bases and J gave up 7 bases; unmatched junction bases: 4. The CDR3 loop spans 13 amino acids. The germline gives CDR1 LNHDA, CDR2 SQIVND (reference sequence). The DNA for the CDR3 is TGTGCCAGTAGCGACAGGGGAAGTGAAAAACTGTTTTTT. Translating gives CASSDRGSEKLFF.

This chain links TRBV5-1 with TRBJ2-5; D not certain. The ends were cut back, 3 bases at V and 3 bases at J, with 15 bases in the middle. The CDR3 consists of 15 residues. The germline V gene encodes CDR1 SGHRS and CDR2 YFSETQ. CDR3 in amino acids: CASSSYPGPEETQYF. DNA of the CDR3: TGCGCCAGCAGCTCCTACCCGGGCCCCGAAGAGACCCAGTACTTC. The full variable domain, with the rest looked up from reference TRBV5-1 and TRBJ2-5, is KAGVTQTPRYLIKTRGQQVTLSCSPISGHRSVSWYQQTPGQGLQFLFEYFSETQRNKGNFPGRFSGRQFSNSRSEMNVSTLELGDSALYLCASSSYPGPEETQYFGPGTRLLVL.

The chain uses TRBV5-1 and TRBJ2-5; no clear D. CDR1 SGHRS and CDR2 YFSETQ come from the germline V gene. CDR3 size: 14 residues. V was shortened by 0 bases and J by 1 base, with 7 bases between the two germline ends. This chain's CDR3 is CASSLEYFQETQYF. The CDR3 DNA reads as TGCGCCAGCAGCTTGGAGTACTTCCAAGAGACCCAGTACTTC.

This clone was seen a single time. As DNA, the CDR3 is TGTGCCAGCAGTATACAGGGGGCTAATGAAAAACTGTTTTTT. Encoded protein: CASSIQGANEKLFF. The chain links TRBV6-6 to TRBJ1-4, with TRBD1 matching over 8 bases. CDR1 and CDR2 (germline): MNHNY, SVGAGI (reference sequence). The trim removed 5 bases at V and 3 bases at J, leaving 2 bases unmatched. CDR3 length equals 14 residues.